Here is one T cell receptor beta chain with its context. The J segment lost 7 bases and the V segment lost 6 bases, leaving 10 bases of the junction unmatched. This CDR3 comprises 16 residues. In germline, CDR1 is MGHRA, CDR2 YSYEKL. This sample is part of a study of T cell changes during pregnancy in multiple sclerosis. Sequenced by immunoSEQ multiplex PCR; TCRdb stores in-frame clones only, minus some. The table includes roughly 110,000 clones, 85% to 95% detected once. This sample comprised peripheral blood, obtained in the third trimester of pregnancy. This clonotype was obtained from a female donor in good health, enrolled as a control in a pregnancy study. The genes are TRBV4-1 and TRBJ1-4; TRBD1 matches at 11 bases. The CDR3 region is CASSPATGTGGEKLFF. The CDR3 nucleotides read TGCGCCAGCAGTCCGGCCACCGGGACAGGGGGTGAAAAACTGTTTTTT.